One sample yielded the 31 T cell receptor beta chains listed below, sequenced in a study of blood T cell repertoires in COVID-19. The data were produced by immunoSEQ multiplex PCR, yet TCRdb's version contains in-frame clones alone and is incomplete. The profile shows roughly 150,000 clones, just over 90% of them singletons. Sequences were obtained from peripheral blood. These receptors were obtained from a young man with COVID-19, enrolled during active disease.

The rearrangement joins TRBV14 to TRBJ2-7; possibly TRBD1 for D (6 bases). Trimming cost V 3 bases and J 3 bases, with 9 bases left between them. This CDR3 has 13 amino acids. Germline CDR1 is SGHDN and CDR2 is FVKESK. The CDR3 coding sequence is TGTGCCAGCAGCCAGGGACAATTCTACGAGCAGTACTTC. Protein sequence: CASSQGQFYEQYF.

The chain uses TRBV24-1 and TRBJ2-3, with D uncertain. V dropped 4 bases and J dropped 1 base, with 14 bases sitting between them. From germline, CDR1 is KGHDR and CDR2 SFDVKD. The CDR3 totals 16 residues. CDR3 nucleotides: TGTGCCACCAGTGACCTGGCCCGAGGAGGCACAGATACGCAGTATTTT. Translating gives CATSDLARGGTDTQYF.

A single count supports this clone. This sequence joins TRBV4-1 and TRBJ1-1; 8 nucleotides line up with TRBD1. CDR3 length: 14 amino acids. V dropped 4 bases and J dropped 0; count of bases not matched to a gene: 1. Germline V gives CDR1 MGHRA, CDR2 YSYEKL. The CDR3 DNA follows: TGCGCCAGCAGCCTGGACAGGGTGAACACTGAAGCTTTCTTT. This gives the protein CASSLDRVNTEAFF.

The V gene is TRBV5-1, the J gene TRBJ1-5; TRBD1 aligns across 10 bases. With 3 bases clipped from V and 6 bases from J, the junction kept 3 bases outside the gene matches. Germline V CDR1 and CDR2: SGHRS, YFSETQ. CDR3 length: 14 residues. The CDR3 coding sequence is TGCGCCAGCAGCTCGGGGACAGGGGTTCAGCCCCAGCATTTT. The encoded protein is CASSSGTGVQPQHF.

This clone was detected a few times. The chain employs TRBV7-6 and TRBJ2-7, with 7 bases matching TRBD1. This CDR3 spans 16 amino acids. The junction had 10 bases not matched to a gene; V was cut back by 5 bases and J by 0 bases. Germline CDR1 and CDR2: SGHVS and FNYEAQ. CDR3 in DNA: TGTGCCAGCAGCCTAGGAAAACAGGGGATCTCCTACGAGCAGTACTTC. It translates to CASSLGKQGISYEQYF.

The J gene is TRBJ1-2, the V gene TRBV27, with D unclear. The germline V gene encodes CDR1 MNHEY and CDR2 SMNVEV (reference sequence). This CDR3 contains 14 residues. Between the trimmed V and J ends, which lost 7 bases and 3 bases, there was a span of 15 bases. The CDR3 spells CASTRTGNHYGYTF. The CDR3 bases are TGTGCCAGCACACGCACCGGGAACCACTATGGCTACACCTTC.

V and J are TRBV9 and TRBJ1-1; no firm D call. The CDR3 has 13 amino acids. V was pared by 0 bases and J by 1 base, with 4 bases between. Per germline, CDR1 SGDLS and CDR2 YYNGEE. The CDR3 DNA reads TGTGCCAGCAGCGTAGCCCGGAACACTGAAGCTTTCTTT. Translating gives CASSVARNTEAFF.

The rearrangement links TRBV7-8 to TRBJ2-1; TRBD2 matches at 8 bases. The CDR3 runs to 17 residues. The germline V gene encodes CDR1 SGHVS and CDR2 FQNEAQ. V lost 6 bases, J lost 5 bases, and 15 bases stayed unmatched. CDR3 region: CASRWLVTGGPNNEQFF. Here the CDR3 DNA reads TGTGCCAGCAGGTGGCTTGTAACGGGAGGGCCGAACAATGAGCAGTTCTTC.

In its sample, this clone was seen once. V gene TRBV7-3 combines with J gene TRBJ1-1; 10 bases are a match to TRBD1. Trimming at V came to 0 bases and at J to 5 bases, leaving 3 bases not matched to a gene. The length of the CDR3 is 15 residues. Germline CDR1 SGHTA, CDR2 FQGTGA. CDR3 sequence reads: CASSLTGQGRTEAFF. DNA for the CDR3: TGTGCCAGCAGCTTAACGGGACAGGGGAGGACTGAAGCTTTCTTT.

The chain uses TRBV7-2 and TRBJ2-6; D is uncertain. Per germline, CDR1 SGHTA and CDR2 FQGNSA. The CDR3 is made up of 16 amino acids. The V end was cut by 3 bases, the J end by 0 bases, with 9 bases between. The CDR3 here is CASSFKWSSGANVLTF. In DNA, the CDR3 is TGTGCCAGCAGCTTTAAATGGAGCTCTGGGGCCAACGTCCTGACTTTC.

V gene TRBV19 combines with J gene TRBJ2-7; maybe TRBD1 (6 bases). V was shortened by 5 bases and J by 3 bases, with 17 bases between the two germline ends. Germline lookup yields CDR1 LNHDA and CDR2 SQIVND (reference sequence). The CDR3 spans 15 residues. The CDR3 nucleotides read TGTGCCAGTAGTCCCCCCAGGGGATCCCACTACGAGCAGTACTTC. Translation gives CASSPPRGSHYEQYF.

The V call is TRBV3-1 (or the pseudogene TRBV3-2), the J call TRBJ2-2; D is possibly TRBD1 (6 bases). CDR3 length: 17 residues. V was trimmed by 1 base and J by 4 bases, leaving 16 bases between them. Germline CDR1 reads LGHDT; CDR2 reads YNNKEL (reference sequence). The DNA for the CDR3 is TGTGCCAGCAGCCAAGGAGCCCCGACAGGTTCCACCGGGGAGCTGTTTTTT. Encoded protein: CASSQGAPTGSTGELFF.

This clone showed up just a few times. CDR3 in DNA: TGTGCCAGCAGCGAGGGGACAGGGGCCCACGAGCAGTACTTC. Its translation: CASSEGTGAHEQYF. The genes are TRBV9 and TRBJ2-7, with 10 nucleotides matching TRBD1. The CDR3 contains 14 residues. After removal of 3 bases from V and 5 bases from J, the junction contained 5 bases not matched to a gene. CDR1 and CDR2 (germline): SGDLS, YYNGEE. Full variable domain (remainder filled in from reference TRBV9 and TRBJ2-7): DSGVTQTPKHLITATGQRVTLRCSPRSGDLSVYWYQQSLDQGLQFLIQYYNGEERAKGNILERFSAQQFPDLHSELNLSSLELGDSALYFCASSEGTGAHEQYFGPGTRLTVT.

Details on this clone: The junction departs from germline at one end; a sequencing error may be responsible. This sequence joins TRBV28 and TRBJ2-7, with 8 nucleotides matching TRBD1. Germline V gives CDR1 MDHEN, CDR2 SYDVKM. This CDR3 spans 12 amino acids. The CDR3 sequence: CASRRPGTGDHF. The CDR3 DNA reads as TGTGCCAGCAGACGTCCGGGGACAGGAGACCACTTC.

The J gene is TRBJ1-1, the V gene TRBV28, with 8 bases identical to TRBD1. Germline CDR1 and CDR2: MDHEN and SYDVKM. V was pared by 1 base and J by 4 bases, with 5 bases of the junction left unmatched. This CDR3 is built from 15 residues. The CDR3 DNA reads as TGTGCCAGCAGTTTATTTGGAGACAGGGGCACTGAAGCTTTCTTT. Translating gives CASSLFGDRGTEAFF.

The genes are TRBV19 and TRBJ2-1; TRBD2 agrees at 9 bases. V shed 4 bases and J 6 bases; nucleotides not matched to a gene: 4. Germline assignment: CDR1 LNHDA and CDR2 SQIVND (reference sequence). The CDR3 length is 14 residues. CDR3 amino acids: CASSSGRAANEQFF. CDR3 nucleotides: TGTGCCAGTAGTAGCGGGAGGGCAGCCAATGAGCAGTTCTTC. The whole variable domain, filled in from reference TRBV19 and TRBJ2-1, reads DGGITQSPKYLFRKEGQNVTLSCEQNLNHDAMYWYRQDPGQGLRLIYYSQIVNDFQKGDIAEGYSVSREKKESFPLTVTSAQKNPTAFYLCASSSGRAANEQFFGPGTRLTVL.

The chain is built from TRBV9 and TRBJ2-7, with D maybe TRBD2 (6 bases). The CDR3 spans 13 residues. Germline CDR1 is SGDLS and CDR2 is YYNGEE. V dropped 4 bases and J dropped 4 bases, with 12 bases sitting between them. The CDR3 here is CASSIGTSYEQYF. CDR3 in DNA: TGTGCCAGCAGCATCGGGACTTCATACGAGCAGTACTTC.

This sequence joins TRBV9 and TRBJ2-3; D is possibly TRBD2 (6 bases). CDR1 is SGDLS, CDR2 YYNGEE, per germline. V gave up 0 bases and J gave up 1 base, with 12 bases separating them. CDR3 length: 16 amino acids. The chain's CDR3 is CASSVGWERGTDTQYF. As DNA, the CDR3 is TGTGCCAGCAGCGTAGGGTGGGAGCGGGGCACAGATACGCAGTATTTT.

The rearrangement joins TRBV7-2 to TRBJ2-7; TRBD1 matches at 8 bases. There are 14 residues in the CDR3. Looked up from germline, CDR1 is SGHTA and CDR2 is FQGNSA. Trimming cost V 5 bases and J 3 bases; bases outside gene matches: 6. The CDR3, as DNA: TGTGCCAGCAGCAAAAACAGGGGGGACTACGAGCAGTACTTC. It encodes CASSKNRGDYEQYF.

The rearrangement joins TRBV28 to TRBJ2-3; TRBD2 aligns across 12 bases. The germline CDR1 and CDR2 sequences are MDHEN and SYDVKM. The CDR3 totals 20 residues. The trim removed 2 bases at V and 0 bases at J, leaving 12 bases unmatched. CDR3 in amino acids: CASSLLLTSGRDPSTDTQYF. For the CDR3, the DNA is TGTGCCAGCAGTTTACTCCTGACTAGCGGGAGAGACCCTAGCACAGATACGCAGTATTTT.

As DNA, the CDR3 is TGTGCCAGCAGCTGGACTAGCGGGCTGGGAGAGACCCAGTACTTC. Translated: CASSWTSGLGETQYF. The rearrangement joins TRBV7-2 to TRBJ2-5; TRBD2 matches 11 bases. The CDR3 covers 15 residues. Looked up from germline, CDR1 is SGHTA and CDR2 is FQGNSA. Trimming took 4 bases from V and 4 from J; bases not matched to a gene: 5.

The chain links TRBV9 to TRBJ1-1, with 9 nucleotides matching TRBD1. Per germline, CDR1 SGDLS and CDR2 YYNGEE. There are 16 residues in the CDR3. After removal of 4 bases from V and 1 base from J, the junction contained 8 bases not matched to a gene. Here the CDR3 reads CASSQNRGPGNTEAFF. The CDR3 nucleotides are TGTGCCAGCAGCCAGAACAGGGGGCCGGGGAACACTGAAGCTTTCTTT.

The rearrangement links TRBV3-1 (or the pseudogene TRBV3-2) to TRBJ1-1, with D perhaps TRBD1 (6 bases). Germline values: CDR1 LGHDT, CDR2 YNNKEL (reference sequence). The V end was cut by 1 base, the J end by 5 bases, with 11 bases between. This CDR3 region has 14 residues. The CDR3 reads CASSQAAGVTEAFF. DNA for the CDR3: TGTGCCAGCAGCCAAGCGGCAGGGGTAACTGAAGCTTTCTTT.

This sequence joins TRBV18 and TRBJ1-1, with D possibly matching TRBD1 (5 bases). The germline V gene encodes CDR1 KGHSH and CDR2 LQKENI. The ends were cut back, 2 bases at V and 0 bases at J, with 13 bases in the middle. CDR3 size: 16 residues. CDR3 sequence reads: CASSPSQGRMNTEAFF. The CDR3 bases are TGTGCCAGCTCACCATCTCAGGGCAGGATGAACACTGAAGCTTTCTTT.

The chain uses TRBV6-1 and TRBJ1-4, with a weak D call TRBD1 (6 bases). Between the trimmed V and J ends, which lost 4 bases and 6 bases, there was a span of 15 bases. The germline V gene has CDR1 MNHNS and CDR2 SASEGT. The CDR3 runs 15 residues. CDR3 loop: CASSATTGYDEKLFF. The DNA of the CDR3 is TGTGCCAGCAGTGCCACTACAGGGTATGATGAAAAACTGTTTTTT.

The chain recombines TRBV4-3 with TRBJ2-1; 11 bases line up with TRBD1. The CDR3 totals 15 residues. Germline values: CDR1 LGHNA, CDR2 YSLEER. Losses at the gene ends were 2 bases for V and 8 bases for J; bases not matched to a gene: 5. In nucleotides, the CDR3 is TGCGCCAGCAGCCAATCGGGACAGGGGGTCTATGAGCAGTTCTTC. Translating it yields CASSQSGQGVYEQFF.

The chain recombines TRBV18 with TRBJ2-3, with TRBD2 matching over 9 bases. The CDR3 totals 17 residues. In germline, CDR1 is KGHSH, CDR2 LQKENI. Trimming at V came to 5 bases and at J to 3 bases, leaving 12 bases not matched to a gene. CDR3 DNA: TGTGCCAGCTCAATAGCGGGAGACCCCGAGAGGACAGATACGCAGTATTTT. It encodes CASSIAGDPERTDTQYF.

This chain connects TRBV28 to TRBJ2-3; 9 nucleotides align to TRBD2. There are 16 residues in the CDR3. Germline V CDR1 and CDR2: MDHEN, SYDVKM. The V and J ends lost 1 base and 1 base, in that order; junction bases with no gene match: 3. The DNA of the CDR3 is TGTGCCAGCAGTTTATTAGCGGGAGCGGGCACAGATACGCAGTATTTT. Translated, it gives CASSLLAGAGTDTQYF.

The chain is built from TRBV6-5 and TRBJ2-3, with 7 nucleotides matching TRBD1. CDR1 is MNHEY, CDR2 SVGAGI, per germline. This CDR3 is 13 amino acids long. With 6 bases clipped from V and 3 bases from J, the junction kept 3 bases outside the gene matches. The CDR3 region has the DNA TGTGCCAGCAGGGGACAGCTAACAGATACGCAGTATTTT. Protein: CASRGQLTDTQYF.

The chain recombines TRBV11-2 with TRBJ1-4; 7 positions match TRBD1. Germline-derived CDR1 and CDR2 are SGHAT and FQNNGV. This CDR3 has 14 amino acids. J lost 5 bases, V lost 5 bases, and 5 bases had no gene match. The CDR3 here is CASSPGTVNEKLFF. The CDR3 bases are TGTGCCAGCAGCCCCGGGACAGTCAATGAAAAACTGTTTTTT. The full variable domain, with the rest looked up from reference TRBV11-2 and TRBJ1-4, is EAGVAQSPRYKIIEKRQSVAFWCNPISGHATLYWYQQILGQGPKLLIQFQNNGVVDDSQLPKDRFSAERLKGVDSTLKIQPAKLEDSAVYLCASSPGTVNEKLFFGSGTQLSVL.

This clone was seen just once. The V call is TRBV15, the J call TRBJ1-4, with 8 positions matching TRBD1. The CDR3 covers 15 residues. V shed 0 bases and J 7 bases; nucleotides not matched to a gene: 4. Germline-derived CDR1 and CDR2 are LNHNV and YYDKDF (reference sequence). This CDR3 reads CATSRETGGSEKLFF. CDR3 sequence (DNA): TGTGCCACCAGCAGAGAAACAGGGGGGAGTGAAAAACTGTTTTTT.